The 20 T cell receptor beta chains listed next were all sequenced from one sample in a study of patients with pleural tuberculosis. TCRdb independently ran MiXCR on the reads; one entry per CDR3 protein. Of around 49,000 distinct CDR3 sequences listed, 7.3% are singletons. These receptors all come from a human donor with pleural tuberculosis.

This clonotype was seen only a few times. This chain joins TRBV30 and TRBJ2-3, with TRBD2 identical over 13 bases. V lost 1 base, J lost 8 bases, and 0 bases stayed unmatched. The CDR3 is 13 residues long. CDR1 and CDR2 from the germline V gene are GTSNPN and SVGIG (reference sequence). CDR3 coding DNA: TGTGCCTGGAGTGGGACTAGCGGGAGTACGCAGTATTTT. This translates into CAWSGTSGSTQYF.

The table lists this clonotype with many counts. The rearrangement uses TRBV24-1 and TRBJ2-1; tentative D call: TRBD1 (5 bases). Germline loops: CDR1 KGHDR, CDR2 SFDVKD. Trimming shortened V by 5 bases and J by 4 bases, and 20 bases separated the two germline ends. The CDR3 has 17 residues. The CDR3 sequence: CATSGPVWGRGYNEQFF. In DNA form, the CDR3 reads TGTGCCACCAGTGGACCTGTGTGGGGAAGGGGATACAATGAGCAGTTCTTC.

This clonotype occurred a few times. The chain combines TRBV11-2 with TRBJ2-3; TRBD2 matches 8 bases. This CDR3 has 15 amino acids. With V trimmed by 3 bases and J by 11 bases, 13 bases remained unmatched. Germline V gene data show CDR1 as SGHAT and CDR2 as FQNNGV. The CDR3 DNA is TGTGCCAGCAGCTTTCAGCGGGAGAGAATCCGTCTGCAGTATTTT. Its translation is CASSFQRERIRLQYF.

Many counts were recorded for this clonotype. The chain combines TRBV11-2 with TRBJ1-1; TRBD1 matches 8 bases. Trimming removed 5 bases from V and 7 bases from J; junction bases left unmatched: 12. CDR3 length: 15 residues. CDR1 SGHAT and CDR2 FQNNGV come from the germline V gene. DNA for the CDR3: TGTGCCAGCAGCACCGAACGACAGGGGTTAGGTGAAGCTTTCTTT. Its translation: CASSTERQGLGEAFF.

This clonotype was observed many times. The chain has TRBV4-2 and TRBJ1-4, with a possible D match to TRBD1 (5 bases). Germline assignment: CDR1 LGHNA and CDR2 YNFKEQ. This CDR3 spans 16 amino acids. The V gene lost 4 bases and the J gene lost 4 bases, with 16 bases spanning the gap. The CDR3 bases are TGTGCCAGCAGCCTCGGGACGCAAGGGAATAATGAAAAACTGTTTTTT. Translated, it gives CASSLGTQGNNEKLFF.

There are many counts of this clonotype. The J gene is TRBJ2-7, the V gene TRBV28; 7 nucleotides align to TRBD1. This CDR3 comprises 12 residues. J was trimmed by 7 bases and V by 10 bases; bases with no gene match: 10. Germline V gene sequence: CDR1 MDHEN, CDR2 SYDVKM. The CDR3 loop reads CATYDRVREQYF. The CDR3 nucleotides read TGTGCCACCTATGACAGGGTAAGGGAGCAGTACTTC.

This clonotype came up many times. The rearrangement joins TRBV14 to TRBJ1-1; D unclear. The CDR3 sequence is 11 residues long. Trimming removed 8 bases from V and 3 bases from J, with 7 bases in between. From germline, CDR1 is SGHDN and CDR2 FVKESK. The CDR3 spells CASAGDTEAFF. The CDR3 DNA sequence: TGTGCCAGCGCGGGAGACACTGAAGCTTTCTTT.

There are many counts of this clonotype. The chain carries TRBV28 and TRBJ2-7, with TRBD2 matching 7 bases. The junction had 6 bases not matched to a gene; V was cut back by 4 bases and J by 6 bases. There are 13 residues in the CDR3. Looked up from germline, CDR1 is MDHEN and CDR2 is SYDVKM. The CDR3 DNA reads as TGTGCCAGCAGTTCATTTGGCGGGAGCGAGCAGTACTTC. Protein sequence: CASSSFGGSEQYF.

This clonotype showed up many times. The J gene is TRBJ2-7, the V gene TRBV3-1; tentatively, D is TRBD2 (6 bases). The germline gives CDR1 LGHDT, CDR2 YNNKEL (reference sequence). The CDR3 covers 15 residues. With 1 base removed from V and 3 bases from J, the gap between germline ends came to 13 bases. CDR3 nucleotide sequence: TGTGCCAGCAGCCAAGTTAGGCGGGATCACTACGAGCAGTACTTC. It encodes CASSQVRRDHYEQYF.

This clonotype appeared many times. The genes are TRBV28 and TRBJ1-5; D remains unclear. CDR1 is MDHEN, CDR2 SYDVKM, per germline. Trimming removed 8 bases from V and 7 bases from J, with 6 bases in between. The CDR3 is made up of 10 amino acids. DNA of the CDR3: TGTGCCAGCGGGCGCCAGCCCCAGCATTTT. It encodes CASGRQPQHF.

This clonotype was detected ten times or more. The rearrangement joins TRBV4-1 to TRBJ2-5, with TRBD1 matching over 8 bases. The V gene end was trimmed by 3 bases and the J gene end by 9 bases; junction bases not matched to a gene: 12. Germline CDR1 and CDR2: MGHRA and YSYEKL. The CDR3 spans 15 residues. The chain's CDR3 is CASSQEGQGTTAQYF. CDR3 sequence (DNA): TGCGCCAGCAGCCAGGAAGGACAGGGAACGACGGCCCAGTACTTC.

This clonotype rates as medium-sized. The gene calls are TRBV6-2 or TRBV6-3 and TRBJ2-1; the match to TRBD1 covers 10 bases. CDR1 and CDR2 (germline): MNHEY, SVGEGT. CDR3 length: 17 amino acids. Trimming cost V 2 bases and J 8 bases; bases outside gene matches: 12. The CDR3 DNA reads as TGTGCCAGCAGTTACCATTCGGACAGGGGGACTGCTCATGAGCAGTTCTTC. Protein sequence: CASSYHSDRGTAHEQFF.

This clonotype has a count of ten or more. The chain uses TRBV24-1 and TRBJ2-1; D possibly corresponds to TRBD2 (5 bases). The CDR3 has 13 amino acids. Looked up from germline, CDR1 is KGHDR and CDR2 is SFDVKD. The V end lost 4 bases, the J end lost 4 bases, and 7 bases lay between the germline ends. CDR3 amino acids: CATSELGYNEQFF. CDR3 bases: TGTGCCACCAGTGAACTAGGTTACAATGAGCAGTTCTTC.

This clonotype came up many times. The chain recombines TRBV20-1 with TRBJ1-5; 8 positions agree with TRBD1. Germline loops: CDR1 DFQATT, CDR2 SNEGSKA (reference sequence). This CDR3 is 12 amino acids long. V shed 6 bases and J 6 bases; nucleotides not matched to a gene: 4. The CDR3 spells CSANTGGQPQHF. The CDR3 nucleotides read TGCAGTGCCAACACAGGGGGTCAGCCCCAGCATTTT.

This chain links TRBV28 with TRBJ2-7; TRBD1 might be the D (6 bases). V lost 4 bases and J lost 2, with 12 bases in between. Looked up from germline, CDR1 is MDHEN and CDR2 is SYDVKM. The length of the CDR3 is 14 residues. CDR3 DNA sequence: TGTGCCAGCAGTTCGAGACAGGCCCCCTACGAGCAGTACTTC. This translates into CASSSRQAPYEQYF.

There are many counts of this clonotype. The V gene is TRBV4-1, the J gene TRBJ1-2, with a tentative D call TRBD1 (6 bases). Trimming removed 1 base from V and 2 bases from J, with 11 bases in between. The germline V gene has CDR1 MGHRA and CDR2 YSYEKL. The CDR3 has 15 amino acids. CDR3 nucleotides: TGCGCCAGCAGCCAAGGACAGGCGGTGAACTATGGCTACACCTTC. This sequence encodes CASSQGQAVNYGYTF.

This clonotype was seen at least ten times. V is TRBV20-1 and J is TRBJ2-7; 7 bases are a match to TRBD1. The CDR3 contains 13 residues. Germline V lookup: CDR1 DFQATT, CDR2 SNEGSKA (reference sequence). J gave up 0 bases and V 1 base, and 0 bases lay outside the gene matches. CDR3 DNA sequence: TGCAGTGCTAGAGGGACAGGCTCCTACGAGCAGTACGTC. Translating gives CSARGTGSYEQYV.

This chain joins TRBV5-1 and TRBJ2-1; D not certain. Trimming pared 0 bases from V and 7 bases from J, leaving 14 bases between. The CDR3 runs to 15 residues. Per the germline V gene, CDR1 is SGHRS and CDR2 is YFSETQ. The CDR3 loop is CASSLADPLPNEQFF. The CDR3 bases are TGCGCCAGCAGCTTGGCCGACCCCCTTCCGAATGAGCAGTTCTTC.

In its sample, this clonotype was seen many times. V and J are TRBV15 and TRBJ2-5, with unresolved D. Trimming took off 0 bases at V and 1 base at J, with 6 bases between the two ends. Germline V gene lookup returns CDR1 LNHNV and CDR2 YYDKDF (reference sequence). This CDR3 comprises 14 residues. The CDR3 protein is CATSREGTQETQYF. The CDR3 coding sequence is TGTGCCACCAGCAGAGAAGGCACCCAAGAGACCCAGTACTTC. The full variable domain, in which reference TRBV15 and TRBJ2-5 provide the parts outside the CDR3, is DAMVIQNPRYQVTQFGKPVTLSCSQTLNHNVMYWYQQKSSQAPKLLFHYYDKDFNNEADTPDNFQSRRPNTSFCFLDIRSPGLGDTAMYLCATSREGTQETQYFGPGTRLLVL.

This clonotype was counted at least ten times. This chain uses TRBV20-1 with TRBJ1-2; D not certain. V shed 5 bases and J shed 13 bases, with 14 bases lying between them. Germline CDR1 DFQATT, CDR2 SNEGSKA (reference sequence). There are 10 residues in the CDR3. CDR3: CSAPGGSLTF. The CDR3 DNA reads as TGCAGTGCTCCCGGTGGGTCGCTCACCTTC.